One sample yielded the 27 T cell receptor beta chains listed below, sequenced in a study of T cell repertoires in cytomegalovirus infection. Their antigens remain unidentified. TCRdb re-called the reads with MiXCR, one entry per CDR3 protein. The table shows 650,000 to 900,000 distinct CDR3 sequences, with less than 35% occurring only once. The material was cultured CD8+ T cells from PBMCs, obtained from culture after CMV antigen stimulation. The receptors derive from a human donor in good health (CMV status not recorded). Some clones in this sample may be carry-over from other donors' samples.

The chain joins TRBV6-2 or TRBV6-3 to TRBJ2-6; 7 bases fit TRBD1. V lost 4 bases to trimming and J lost 2 bases; unmatched junction nucleotides: 5. The V gene's germline CDR1 is MNHEY and CDR2 SVGEGT. The CDR3 has 16 amino acids. Written as DNA, the CDR3 is TGTGCCAGCAGTTTCACGACAGGGACTGGGGCCAACGTCCTGACTTTC. This translates into CASSFTTGTGANVLTF.

Regarding this clonotype: At one end the junction does not follow the germline gene, possibly because of a read error. The V call is TRBV11-2, the J call TRBJ1-1; D gene ambiguous. There are 14 residues in the CDR3. The germline V gene has CDR1 SGHAT and CDR2 FQNNGV. The CDR3 loop reads CVSSLVAVNTEAFF. The CDR3 nucleotides are TGTGTCAGCAGCTTAGTAGCCGTGAACACTGAAGCTTTCTTT.

This clonotype was counted between two and nine times. The V and J genes are TRBV19 and TRBJ1-1; TRBD1 might be the D (5 bases). The CDR3 is 17 residues long. Germline lookup yields CDR1 LNHDA and CDR2 SQIVND (reference sequence). The V and J ends lost 0 bases and 2 bases respectively, with 16 bases between them. As DNA, the CDR3 is TGTGCCAGTAGTATAGATCGGGCGGGGCGGATTAACACTGAAGCTTTCTTT. Its protein product is CASSIDRAGRINTEAFF.

Note on this clonotype: At one end, the junction sequence differs from germline, possibly due to a read error. The chain carries TRBV2 and TRBJ2-7; 7 nucleotides align to TRBD1. Per germline, CDR1 SNHLY and CDR2 FYNNEI. There are 15 residues in the CDR3. CDR3 sequence (DNA): TGTGTCAGCAGTGGGACAGCTCCAACATACTACGAGCAGCACTTC. Protein product: CVSSGTAPTYYEQHF.

This clonotype was detected a few times. The chain recombines TRBV14 with TRBJ2-5; no clear D. The germline V gene has CDR1 SGHDN and CDR2 FVKESK. V was trimmed by 3 bases and J by 5 bases, leaving 10 bases between them. CDR3 size: 13 residues. Here the CDR3 reads CASSHVPKETQYF. In nucleotides, the CDR3 is TGTGCCAGCAGCCATGTCCCCAAGGAGACCCAGTACTTC. The full variable domain, its missing parts supplied by reference TRBV14 and TRBJ2-5, is EAGVTQFPSHSVIEKGQTVTLRCDPISGHDNLYWYRRVMGKEIKFLLHFVKESKQDESGMPNNRFLAERTGGTYSTLKVQPAELEDSGVYFCASSHVPKETQYFGPGTRLLVL.

This clonotype was detected many times. CDR3 nucleotides: TGTGCCAGCTCACCGCCTTGGGACAGGGGGCCGAACACTGAAGCTTTCTTT. Protein product: CASSPPWDRGPNTEAFF. J is TRBJ1-1 and V is TRBV18, with TRBD1 matching over 12 bases. Germline V gene lookup returns CDR1 KGHSH and CDR2 LQKENI. V shed 3 bases and J 1 base; nucleotides not matched to a gene: 6. The CDR3 is 17 amino acids.

A few counts support this clonotype. The rearrangement joins TRBV6-5 to TRBJ2-1, with TRBD2 matching over 13 bases. The ends lost 2 bases at V and 8 bases at J; junction bases unmatched: 6. Germline values: CDR1 MNHEY, CDR2 SVGAGI. The CDR3 has 16 residues. CDR3 DNA sequence: TGTGCCAGCAGTTACCGACTAGCGGGGGGAGTAGATGAGCAGTTCTTC. This translates into CASSYRLAGGVDEQFF.

The rearrangement links TRBV6-6 to TRBJ2-2; D could derive from TRBD1 or TRBD2 (6 bases each). V gave up 0 bases and J gave up 3 bases, with 14 bases separating them. This CDR3 has 17 residues. The V gene's germline CDR1 is MNHNY and CDR2 SVGAGI (reference sequence). The CDR3: CASSYSRGGTHTGELFF. The DNA of the CDR3 is TGTGCCAGCAGTTACTCGAGAGGGGGGACCCACACCGGGGAGCTGTTTTTT.

This clonotype has just a few counts. The rearrangement links TRBV6-6 to TRBJ1-1; D gene ambiguous. V was clipped by 1 base and J by 0 bases, with 12 bases between them. This CDR3 contains 16 residues. Germline CDR1 and CDR2: MNHNY and SVGAGI (reference sequence). CDR3 sequence (DNA): TGTGCCAGCAGTTACTTACGGACGGACTTGAACACTGAAGCTTTCTTT. Residues: CASSYLRTDLNTEAFF.

This clonotype was observed many times. V gene TRBV11-2 combines with J gene TRBJ1-1; D is ambiguous. Germline assignment: CDR1 SGHAT and CDR2 FQNNGV. V lost 6 bases and J 0 bases, leaving 8 bases between the germline ends. The CDR3 covers 13 residues. The CDR3 nucleotides are TGTGCCAGCAGGCCTTTTATGAACACTGAAGCTTTCTTT. It is translated as CASRPFMNTEAFF.

This chain uses TRBV11-2 with TRBJ2-1; no clear D gene. V lost 4 bases, J lost 10 bases, and 14 bases lay in between. The CDR3 loop spans 13 amino acids. The germline CDR1 and CDR2 sequences are SGHAT and FQNNGV. The CDR3: CASSWAGGTEQFF. The CDR3 DNA reads as TGTGCCAGCAGCTGGGCTGGTGGCACAGAGCAGTTCTTC.

This clonotype was seen only a few times. The CDR3 coding sequence is TGTGCCAGCAGTTACGGCGGGGGGGCTTCAGATACGCAGTATTTT. This sequence encodes CASSYGGGASDTQYF. This rearrangement joins TRBV6-5 to TRBJ2-3; 9 bases match TRBD2. The V gene's germline CDR1 is MNHEY and CDR2 SVGAGI. This CDR3 has 15 amino acids. The trim removed 2 bases at V and 4 bases at J, leaving 4 bases unmatched.

This chain joins TRBV12-3 or TRBV12-4 and TRBJ2-3, with 7 positions matching TRBD2. The V gene end was trimmed by 6 bases and the J gene end by 8 bases; junction bases not matched to a gene: 8. This CDR3 is built from 13 residues. CDR3 sequence (DNA): TGTGCCAGCAGCAATGATTCGGGAGGTACGCAGTATTTT. Translating it yields CASSNDSGGTQYF.

This clonotype appeared a few times. V gene TRBV15 combines with J gene TRBJ2-2; 8 positions agree with TRBD1. CDR1 and CDR2 (germline): LNHNV, YYDKDF (reference sequence). The J segment lost 3 bases and the V segment lost 5 bases, leaving 5 bases of the junction unmatched. This CDR3 region has 15 residues. The CDR3 sequence: CATSPRDRYTGELFF. CDR3 DNA: TGTGCCACCAGCCCCCGGGACAGGTACACCGGGGAGCTGTTTTTT.

This clonotype has just a few counts. The genes are TRBV6-1 and TRBJ1-5; perhaps TRBD1 as D (5 bases). The CDR3 contains 16 residues. V gave up 2 bases and J gave up 7 bases, with 18 bases separating them. CDR1 MNHNS and CDR2 SASEGT come from the germline V gene. The CDR3 region has the DNA TGTGCCAGCAGTGAAAAGGTAACAGGAGGATACCAGCCCCAGCATTTT. Amino acids: CASSEKVTGGYQPQHF.

Only a few counts were recorded for this clonotype. This chain joins TRBV10-3 and TRBJ1-1, with no clear D. The CDR3 is made up of 16 amino acids. V lost 0 bases to trimming and J lost 0 bases, with 11 bases between them. Germline-derived CDR1 and CDR2 are ENHRY and SYGVKD. The CDR3 DNA follows: TGTGCCATCAGTGAGTCCGATAGGTCGATGAACACTGAAGCTTTCTTT. Its protein is CAISESDRSMNTEAFF.

As regards this clonotype: An end of the junction does not agree with germline; a read error may underlie this. V and J are TRBV4-1 and TRBJ2-1, with 9 positions matching TRBD1. Germline CDR1 is MGHRA and CDR2 is YSYEKL. The CDR3 consists of 16 residues. The CDR3 region is CANSPGQGSSYNEQFF. The DNA for the CDR3 is TGCGCCAACAGCCCCGGACAGGGGAGCTCCTACAATGAGCAGTTCTTC.

The chain is built from TRBV27 and TRBJ2-1; 8 nucleotides align to TRBD2. Trimming removed 0 bases from V and 5 bases from J; junction bases left unmatched: 3. Germline CDR1 reads MNHEY; CDR2 reads SMNVEV (reference sequence). The CDR3 contains 15 residues. The CDR3 DNA reads TGTGCCAGCAGTTTATCTACTAGCGGTAACAATGAGCAGTTCTTC. This sequence encodes CASSLSTSGNNEQFF.

This clonotype is a singleton in its sample. The V call is TRBV11-2, the J call TRBJ2-1; the D gene is possibly TRBD1 (6 bases). Trimming removed 4 bases from V and 3 bases from J, with 13 bases in between. Looked up from germline, CDR1 is SGHAT and CDR2 is FQNNGV. The CDR3 is made up of 15 amino acids. CDR3 protein: CASSSQGIDYNEQFF. For the CDR3, the DNA is TGTGCCAGCAGCTCACAGGGAATTGACTACAATGAGCAGTTCTTC.

This clonotype was detected a few times. The chain combines TRBV10-3 with TRBJ2-7; D may be TRBD1 (6 bases). CDR1 is ENHRY, CDR2 SYGVKD, per germline. CDR3 size: 16 residues. V dropped 0 bases and J dropped 3 bases, with 15 bases sitting between them. The CDR3 DNA reads TGTGCCATCAGTGAGTCGGGGGCCGGGGAAGGCTACGAGCAGTACGTC. This sequence encodes CAISESGAGEGYEQYV.

The V call is TRBV4-3, the J call TRBJ2-2; perhaps TRBD2 as D (5 bases). The CDR3 contains 14 residues. The V gene lost 3 bases and the J gene lost 5 bases, with 10 bases spanning the gap. Germline V gene sequence: CDR1 LGHNA, CDR2 YSLEER. CDR3 DNA sequence: TGCGCCAGCAGCCATCCGACGGGGACCGGGGAGCTGTTTTTT. Amino acids: CASSHPTGTGELFF.

The J gene is TRBJ1-6, the V gene TRBV5-1; the D gene is possibly TRBD1 (6 bases). Germline-derived CDR1 and CDR2 are SGHRS and YFSETQ. The germline V and J ends were trimmed by 0 bases and 0 bases, with 7 bases remaining between them. The CDR3 is made up of 16 amino acids. CDR3 nucleotide sequence: TGCGCCAGCAGCTTGGAGGGGGGCTCCTATAATTCACCCCTCCACTTT. This translates into CASSLEGGSYNSPLHF.

Notes on this clonotype: One junction end does not reproduce the germline sequence, and a read error may be involved. The chain recombines TRBV12-3 or TRBV12-4 with TRBJ2-2; no clear D gene. The CDR3 sequence is 18 residues long. Here the CDR3 reads CVSSFLEDPRLYTGELFF. The CDR3 coding sequence is TGTGTCAGCAGTTTTTTAGAGGACCCCAGGTTGTATACCGGGGAGCTGTTTTTT.

The V call is TRBV7-9, the J call TRBJ1-2; no clear D gene. CDR1 and CDR2 from the germline V gene are SEHNR and FQNEAQ (reference sequence). The CDR3 has 13 amino acids. The V end lost 4 bases, the J end lost 2 bases, and 8 bases lay between the germline ends. The CDR3 DNA follows: TGTGCCAGCAGCTCGGAGACAAACTATGGCTACACCTTC. Protein product: CASSSETNYGYTF.

The chain uses TRBV11-3 and TRBJ2-7; D assignment may be TRBD1 or TRBD2 (5 bases each). The CDR3 totals 14 residues. The V and J ends lost 1 base and 7 bases respectively, with 14 bases between them. The germline gives CDR1 SGHNT, CDR2 YENEEA. CDR3 region: CASSLGGTTREQYF. Here the CDR3 DNA reads TGTGCCAGCAGCTTAGGAGGGACCACCCGGGAGCAGTACTTC.

This clonotype came up a few times. The chain joins TRBV20-1 to TRBJ2-7; D possibly corresponds to TRBD2 (6 bases). V lost 3 bases to trimming and J lost 1 base, with 22 bases between them. This CDR3 has 17 residues. Germline V gene lookup returns CDR1 DFQATT and CDR2 SNEGSKA (reference sequence). As DNA, the CDR3 is TGCAGTGCTAGGGGGGACGTCCCGGGACTTGATTCCTACGAGCAGTACTTC. Encoded protein: CSARGDVPGLDSYEQYF.

The chain carries TRBV7-9 and TRBJ1-1; the D gene is possibly TRBD1 (5 bases). The germline CDR1 and CDR2 sequences are SEHNR and FQNEAQ (reference sequence). Trimming took off 0 bases at V and 0 bases at J, with 8 bases between the two ends. The CDR3 length is 15 residues. As DNA, the CDR3 is TGTGCCAGCAGCTTAGCGCTGGGGGTGAACACTGAAGCTTTCTTT. Encoded protein: CASSLALGVNTEAFF.